A single T cell receptor beta chain is shown here with its context. Its cognate antigen has yet to be identified. The input lacks base qualities; no much larger clone sits a single base away. TCRbeta CDR3 regions were amplified from genomic DNA using the immunoSEQ Assay, a bias-controlled multiplex PCR. Per the authors' processing: Within the assay, amplification of reference gene primers was used to estimate how many nucleated cells each sample contained. Sequence reads were collapsed and filtered to measure the absolute abundance of every unique TCRbeta CDR3 rearrangement. For each sample, productive Simpson clonality was calculated as the square root of Simpson's diversity index over productive rearrangements. TCRdb stores this immuneACCESS table with in-frame sequences only. Part of the clones is absent; in the studies checked, under half of the shortfall reflects unresolved V genes, and no reason is known for the rest. The V and J calls and the clone size are those of that table, but D and trimming were determined from the DNA. A total of some 110,000 clones appear in this sample, 90% to 95% of them only once. The biggest ten clones account for approximately 6% of the sample.

This record belongs to a study of blood T cell repertoires in COVID-19 (dated by TCRdb to 2018 to 2021). Context from the whole study: Samples from collaborators originated in the United States, Italy and Spain and spanned both the acute and convalescent phases of COVID-19. The material from the prospective study consisted of cDNA or gDNA derived from T cells, B-cell-depleted T cells, or PBMCs. The dataset comprised deeply sampled blood TCRbeta repertoires from subjects exposed to, actively infected with, or recovered from COVID-19. The repertoires were released in a freely available public database intended as a resource for research on the immune response to SARS-CoV-2. Samples were obtained from the ongoing ImmuneRACE study (first 160 participants) and from over 1,000 subjects provided by 6 global collaborators. The sample metadata nearly always contained a de-identified subject ID, COVID-19 status, age in years and sex. Where HLA class I and class II types were available, the types were taken from metadata supplied by the sample provider, not from assay-based typing.

The collaborating institutions used their own protocols to collect whole blood in K2EDTA tubes. For TCRbeta analysis, collaborator samples were shipped as frozen whole blood, as isolated PBMCs, or as DNA extracted from either sample type. On the study overall, not on this receptor specifically: Clinical and demographic metadata were provided uncurated, with the amount varying by source and participant.

Sequencing was done on a sample of peripheral blood. The source is a human donor in a cohort sampled during active COVID-19.

CDR3 reads: CASSTRTSGTGATDTQYF. The nucleotide sequence is given as TGTGCCAGCTCAACTAGGACTAGCGGGACAGGGGCCACAGATACGCAGTATTTT. The rearrangement joined TRBV18 to TRBJ2-3; TRBD2 matches 12 bases in the middle. The CDR3 contains 18 residues, cysteine and phenylalanine counted. Only CDR3 DNA remains: 54 bases, in frame from the first base. Germline trimming amounts to 5 bases on V and 2 bases on J, with 11 as the count of junction bases outside the gene matches. The germline V gene sets CDR1 to KGHSH and CDR2 to LQKENI.